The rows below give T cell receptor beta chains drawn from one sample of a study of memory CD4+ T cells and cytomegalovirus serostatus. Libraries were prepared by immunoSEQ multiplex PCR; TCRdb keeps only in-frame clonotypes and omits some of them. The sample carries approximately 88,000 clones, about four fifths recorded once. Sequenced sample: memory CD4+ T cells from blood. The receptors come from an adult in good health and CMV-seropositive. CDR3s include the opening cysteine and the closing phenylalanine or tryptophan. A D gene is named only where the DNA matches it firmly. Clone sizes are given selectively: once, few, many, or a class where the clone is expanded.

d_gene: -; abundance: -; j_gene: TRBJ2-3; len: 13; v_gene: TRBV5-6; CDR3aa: CASSRTVADTQYF; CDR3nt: TGTGCCAGCAGCAGGACAGTTGCAGATACGCAGTATTTT
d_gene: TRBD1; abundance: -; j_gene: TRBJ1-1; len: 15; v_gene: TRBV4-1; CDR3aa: CASSQGQGASTEAFF; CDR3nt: TGCGCCAGCAGCCAGGGACAGGGGGCGAGTACTGAAGCTTTCTTT
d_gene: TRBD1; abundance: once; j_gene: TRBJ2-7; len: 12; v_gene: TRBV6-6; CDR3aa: CASSPTGNEQYF; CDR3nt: TGTGCCAGCAGTCCGACAGGGAACGAGCAGTACTTC
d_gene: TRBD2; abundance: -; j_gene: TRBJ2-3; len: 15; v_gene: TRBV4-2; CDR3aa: CASSQTSGTPGTQYF; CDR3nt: TGTGCCAGCAGCCAGACTAGCGGGACCCCCGGTACGCAGTATTTT
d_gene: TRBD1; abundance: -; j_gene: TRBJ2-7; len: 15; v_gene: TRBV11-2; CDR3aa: CASSLVAGGAYEQYF; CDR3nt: TGTGCCAGCAGCTTAGTAGCAGGGGGCGCCTACGAGCAGTACTTC
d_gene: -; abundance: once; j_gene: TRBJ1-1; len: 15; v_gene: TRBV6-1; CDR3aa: CASSESVSWGTEAFF; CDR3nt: TGTGCCAGCAGTGAAAGTGTTAGCTGGGGGACTGAAGCTTTCTTT
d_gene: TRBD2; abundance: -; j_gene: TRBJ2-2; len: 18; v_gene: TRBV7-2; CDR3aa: CASSLRVVGLARTGELFF; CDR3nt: TGTGCCAGCAGCTTGCGCGTCGTGGGACTAGCCCGCACCGGGGAGCTGTTTTTT
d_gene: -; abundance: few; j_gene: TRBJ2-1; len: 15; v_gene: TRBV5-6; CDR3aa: CASSFLDRTYNEQFF; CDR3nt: TGTGCCAGCAGCTTTCTAGACAGGACCTACAATGAGCAGTTCTTC
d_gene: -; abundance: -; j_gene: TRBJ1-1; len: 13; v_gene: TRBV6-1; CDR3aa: CASSEKGYTEAFF; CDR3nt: TGTGCCAGCAGTGAAAAGGGGTACACTGAAGCTTTCTTT
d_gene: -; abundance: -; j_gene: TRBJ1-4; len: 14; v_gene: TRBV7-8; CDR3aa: CASSRTTGWIEMFF; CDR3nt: TGTGCCAGCAGCCGAACGACAGGATGGATAGAGATGTTTTTT